The rows below give T cell receptor beta chains drawn from one sample of a study of identifying expanded T cells in peripheral blood. TCRdb keeps only in-frame clones here, not all; method: immunoSEQ multiplex PCR. The sample comprises some 99,000 clones, about 87% of which are singletons, and under 9% rests with the top ten. Specimen: blood. The receptors originated from a person aged 18 to 75 in good health. The CDR3 runs from the conserved cysteine through the conserved F or W. A D gene is named only where the DNA matches it firmly. The size entry is marked missing in some rows and otherwise reads once, few, many or a size class.

TRBD1	few	TRBV11-3	14	TRBJ2-7	TGTGCCAGCAGCTTAGGACAGGGAACCTACGAGCAGTACTTC	CASSLGQGTYEQYF
TRBD1	once	TRBV6-6	15	TRBJ1-2	TGTGCCAGCAGTTCAACCGGGACAGACCTCTATGGCTACACCTTC	CASSSTGTDLYGYTF
TRBD2	NA	TRBV6-6	13	TRBJ2-7	TGTGCCGCGGGGGCTAGCGGGAGTTACGAGCAGTACTTC	CAAGASGSYEQYF
TRBD2	NA	TRBV10-3	14	TRBJ2-3	TGTGCCATCAGTGACGGGGGGGGAAGAGATACGCAGTATTTT	CAISDGGGRDTQYF
NA	NA	TRBV6-5	13	TRBJ1-2	TGTGCCAGCCACGAGACAGACCAGTATGGCTACACCTTC	CASHETDQYGYTF
TRBD1	once	TRBV9	15	TRBJ2-5	TGTGCCAGCAGCCCCGGGACAGGGGATGTCGAGACCCAGTACTTC	CASSPGTGDVETQYF
TRBD2	NA	TRBV5-5	16	TRBJ2-7	TGTGCCAGCAGCTGGTCCGGGACTACCAATTCCTACGAGCAGTACTTC	CASSWSGTTNSYEQYF
NA	few	TRBV7-9	13	TRBJ2-7	TGTGCCAGCAGCCCGTCGGGAGTTCAAGAGCAGTACTTC	CASSPSGVQEQYF
NA	NA	TRBV2	14	TRBJ1-5	TGTGCCAGCACCCCAGGTCTTAGCAATCAGCCCCAGCATTTT	CASTPGLSNQPQHF
TRBD2	NA	TRBV19	18	TRBJ2-1	TGTGCCAGTAGTATGGGAGCTAGCGGGGGGTCCCCCTACAATGAGCAGTTCTTC	CASSMGASGGSPYNEQFF
NA	NA	TRBV27	16	TRBJ1-4	TGTGCCAGCAGTCCGACTCGGTCCGCCGGTAATGAAAAACTGTTTTTT	CASSPTRSAGNEKLFF